This section outlines one T cell receptor beta chain sequence together with its context. The V gene's germline CDR1 is SGDLS and CDR2 YYNGEE. The CDR3 totals 13 residues. V dropped 5 bases and J dropped 5 bases, with 8 bases sitting between them. In the study's own analysis: Reference gene primer amplification yielded estimated nucleated cell counts. Profiling relied on immunoSEQ multiplex PCR, and the TCRdb table lists in-frame clones only, not all of them. Clone size and the V and J calls come from that table; the DNA yielded D and trimming. This sample has approximately 19,000 clones, with about 81% found just once. This sample is part of a study of blood T cell repertoires in COVID-19. Background on the study: Spain, Italy and the United States supplied samples that represented acute and convalescent COVID-19. PBMCs, B-cell-depleted T cells, or T cells were the source of the cDNA or gDNA that made up the material.

Sample: peripheral blood. The chain uses TRBV9 and TRBJ1-6; tentatively, D is TRBD1 (6 bases). This TCR was recovered from a man aged 55 to 69 with acute or convalescent COVID-19. The CDR3 DNA is TGTGCCAGCAGGACAGGAGATAATTCACCCCTCCACTTT. Its protein product is CASRTGDNSPLHF. Complete variable domain (other parts from reference TRBV9 and TRBJ1-6): DSGVTQTPKHLITATGQRVTLRCSPRSGDLSVYWYQQSLDQGLQFLIQYYNGEERAKGNILERFSAQQFPDLHSELNLSSLELGDSALYFCASRTGDNSPLHFGNGTRLTVT.